These 14 T cell receptor beta chains came from one sample sequenced in a study of Ad26.COV2.S vaccination and SARS-CoV-2 variants. Treatment reported: some 19 received Ad26.COV2.S at low or high dose, single or two shots; about 5 received placebo; per-sample allocation not given. The samples date from day 63 after the first vaccine or placebo injection. TCRdb keeps only in-frame clones here, not all; method: immunoSEQ multiplex PCR. This sample has hundreds of thousands of clones, with 88% found just once. This specimen consisted of peripheral blood, obtained in a trial of Ad26.COV2.S vaccine versus placebo. The receptor source for this set is a person aged 18 to 65 who received the Ad26.COV2.S COVID-19 vaccine or a placebo.

With regard to this clone: Other DNA sequences in this specimen translate into the identical CDR3. The V and J genes are TRBV7-3 and TRBJ1-2; 7 bases are shared with TRBD1. Germline trimming cut 3 bases from V and 3 bases from J; bases unmatched to any gene: 1. The CDR3 extends over 13 amino acids. In germline, CDR1 is SGHTA, CDR2 FQGTGA. CDR3 DNA sequence: TGTGCCAGCAGCTTGGGGACAGACTATGGCTACACCTTC. Translated: CASSLGTDYGYTF.

This chain uses TRBV19 with TRBJ1-5; 7 bases are a match to TRBD1. Per germline, CDR1 LNHDA and CDR2 SQIVND (reference sequence). After removal of 7 bases from V and 5 bases from J, the junction contained 5 bases not matched to a gene. The CDR3 is 13 amino acids. The CDR3 DNA sequence: TGTGCCAGTATCGGGACAGACGATCAGCCCCAGCATTTT. Its protein product is CASIGTDDQPQHF.

This chain uses TRBV6-6 with TRBJ2-7; 10 bases are shared with TRBD1. In germline, CDR1 is MNHNY, CDR2 SVGAGI (reference sequence). The ends lost 4 bases at V and 1 base at J; junction bases unmatched: 7. The CDR3 runs 16 residues. CDR3 amino acids: CASSSAGQGGSYEQYF. In DNA form, the CDR3 reads TGTGCCAGCAGTTCCGCCGGACAGGGGGGATCCTACGAGCAGTACTTC.

The CDR3 is CASIYGEDQNTGELFF. Here the CDR3 DNA reads TGTGCCAGCATCTATGGGGAAGATCAGAACACCGGGGAGCTGTTTTTT. The V and J genes are TRBV11-2 and TRBJ2-2, with D unresolved. This CDR3 is built from 16 residues. V lost 7 bases to trimming and J lost 1 base, with 16 bases between them. Germline V gene lookup returns CDR1 SGHAT and CDR2 FQNNGV.

As DNA, the CDR3 is TGTGCCAGCTCACCGTTTAGCGGGAGGAATGAGCAGTTCTTC. This translates into CASSPFSGRNEQFF. This sequence joins TRBV18 and TRBJ2-1, with 10 positions matching TRBD2. The ends lost 3 bases at V and 7 bases at J; junction bases unmatched: 3. Germline loops: CDR1 KGHSH, CDR2 LQKENI. This CDR3 comprises 14 residues.

This clone has a handful of counts. V usage is TRBV2 and J usage is TRBJ1-6; D is perhaps TRBD1 (6 bases). Germline V gives CDR1 SNHLY, CDR2 FYNNEI. Trimming took off 8 bases at V and 9 bases at J, with 17 bases between the two ends. CDR3 length: 14 residues. CDR3 coding DNA: TGTGCCAGCGGACCACAGGGAAATAGTTCACCCCTCCACTTT. Its translation: CASGPQGNSSPLHF.

V and J are TRBV2 and TRBJ1-2; D not resolved. The V gene's germline CDR1 is SNHLY and CDR2 FYNNEI. The V end lost 4 bases, the J end lost 5 bases, and 17 bases lay between the germline ends. This CDR3 spans 15 amino acids. CDR3 residues: CASSASTRTAYGYTF. The CDR3 DNA reads TGTGCCAGCAGTGCTTCCACCAGGACGGCTTATGGCTACACCTTC.

This chain joins TRBV28 and TRBJ1-2, with a possible D match to TRBD1 (6 bases). The CDR3 spans 19 residues. The V and J ends lost 2 bases and 7 bases respectively, with 29 bases between them. CDR1 is MDHEN and CDR2 is SYDVKM in the germline V gene. Written as DNA, the CDR3 is TGTGCCAGCAGTTTAAAGGGGGGGGCCGTGTTTATTTCTGATGGTGGCTACACCTTC. Translated, it gives CASSLKGGAVFISDGGYTF.

The chain joins TRBV19 to TRBJ2-3, with TRBD2 matching 10 bases. Germline V gene data show CDR1 as LNHDA and CDR2 as SQIVND (reference sequence). Trimming removed 0 bases from V and 1 base from J; junction bases left unmatched: 1. CDR3 length: 16 residues. The CDR3 nucleotides read TGTGCCAGTAGTATAGACACTAGCGGGGGCACAGATACGCAGTATTTT. Translating gives CASSIDTSGGTDTQYF. The full variable domain, its missing parts supplied by reference TRBV19 and TRBJ2-3, is DGGITQSPKYLFRKEGQNVTLSCEQNLNHDAMYWYRQDPGQGLRLIYYSQIVNDFQKGDIAEGYSVSREKKESFPLTVTSAQKNPTAFYLCASSIDTSGGTDTQYFGPGTRLTVL.

The chain joins TRBV30 to TRBJ2-7; 12 positions agree with TRBD2. Unmatched junction bases numbered 9, after V lost 4 bases and J lost 2 bases. The CDR3 extends over 16 amino acids. Germline values: CDR1 GTSNPN, CDR2 SVGIG (reference sequence). CDR3 coding DNA: TGTGCCTGGAATGCCAGAGGACTAGCGGGAACCTACGAGCAGTACTTC. Translated: CAWNARGLAGTYEQYF.

This sequence joins TRBV18 and TRBJ2-3, with 7 bases matching TRBD1. CDR1 is KGHSH, CDR2 LQKENI, per germline. The CDR3 loop spans 15 amino acids. The V and J ends lost 5 bases and 2 bases, in that order; junction bases with no gene match: 7. Here the CDR3 DNA reads TGTGCCAGCTCAGCGACAGGGCCGTCCACAGATACGCAGTATTTT. Translated, it gives CASSATGPSTDTQYF.

In regard to this clone: Other nucleotide sequences in the sample specify the same CDR3. This chain links TRBV27 with TRBJ2-1; D uncertain. Trimming stripped 2 bases from V and 1 base from J, with 9 bases between. The CDR3 runs 15 residues. The germline CDR1 and CDR2 sequences are MNHEY and SMNVEV (reference sequence). The CDR3, as DNA: TGTGCCAGCAGTTTAGGTACGAGTTCCTACAATGAGCAGTTCTTC. This sequence encodes CASSLGTSSYNEQFF.

The chain links TRBV5-6 to TRBJ2-4; weak D call: TRBD1 (6 bases). The CDR3 is 14 amino acids. V was trimmed by 1 base and J by 5 bases, leaving 10 bases between them. CDR1 SGHDT and CDR2 YYEEEE come from the germline V gene. CDR3 loop: CASSLRGIQNIQYF. CDR3 DNA sequence: TGTGCCAGCAGCTTGAGGGGGATCCAAAACATTCAGTACTTC.

The chain recombines TRBV27 with TRBJ1-2, with D possibly TRBD1 on 6 matching bases. V was clipped by 5 bases and J by 6 bases, with 22 bases between them. This CDR3 has 16 amino acids. CDR1 is MNHEY and CDR2 is SMNVEV in the germline V gene (reference sequence). CDR3 DNA: TGTGCCAGCAGTGTCAAACCTGACAGGCGAGGGGATGGCTACACCTTC. Translating it yields CASSVKPDRRGDGYTF.